Below are 12 T cell receptor beta chains sequenced from a single sample in a study of blood T cell repertoires in COVID-19. Method: immunoSEQ multiplex PCR; TCRdb's copy keeps in-frame clones and lacks some. The data contain about 76,000 clones, roughly 91% of them singletons. Sequencing used peripheral blood. The receptors shown here come from a woman aged 50 to 60 in a cohort sampled during active COVID-19.

The CDR3 loop is CASSLAGVTSVPSGANVLTF. The DNA of the CDR3 is TGTGCCAGCAGCTTAGCGGGGGTTACTAGCGTGCCCTCTGGGGCCAACGTCCTGACTTTC. The J gene is TRBJ2-6, the V gene TRBV7-6, with 7 positions matching TRBD2. Germline values: CDR1 SGHVS, CDR2 FNYEAQ. This CDR3 contains 20 residues. V shed 0 bases and J 0 bases; nucleotides not matched to a gene: 11.

This sequence joins TRBV5-1 and TRBJ2-1; D is unclear. Per germline, CDR1 SGHRS and CDR2 YFSETQ. The CDR3 covers 15 residues. With 4 bases removed from V and 0 bases from J, the gap between germline ends came to 11 bases. DNA for the CDR3: TGCGCCAGCAGCGCAGGATTTAGCTCCTACAATGAGCAGTTCTTC. Its translation: CASSAGFSSYNEQFF.

The V gene is TRBV9, the J gene TRBJ1-2; tentative D call: TRBD1 (5 bases). This CDR3 comprises 12 residues. Deletions cut 0 bases from V and 10 bases from J, with 10 bases between. CDR1 is SGDLS and CDR2 is YYNGEE in the germline V gene. The CDR3: CASSVDPGDYTF. CDR3 coding DNA: TGTGCCAGCAGCGTAGACCCGGGGGACTACACCTTC.

V is TRBV28 and J is TRBJ1-4; 9 nucleotides line up with TRBD1. Germline V CDR1 and CDR2: MDHEN, SYDVKM. Losses at the gene ends were 5 bases for V and 4 bases for J; bases not matched to a gene: 8. This CDR3 is built from 16 residues. The CDR3 nucleotides are TGTGCCAGCAGTCCCTATCGACAGGGGGATAATGAAAAACTGTTTTTT. Its translation: CASSPYRQGDNEKLFF.

The chain is built from TRBV28 and TRBJ1-1; TRBD1 matches 8 bases. Germline-derived CDR1 and CDR2 are MDHEN and SYDVKM. V was clipped by 6 bases and J by 1 base; unmatched bases: 4. CDR3 length: 14 residues. In DNA, the CDR3 is TGTGCCAGCAGACATGGACAGGGGAACACTGAAGCTTTCTTT. Protein: CASRHGQGNTEAFF.

This clone was seen a few times. The chain combines TRBV5-5 with TRBJ2-1, with 9 bases fitting TRBD2. After removal of 4 bases from V and 8 bases from J, the junction contained 10 bases not matched to a gene. CDR3 length: 15 residues. CDR1 is SGHKS, CDR2 YYEKEE, per germline (reference sequence). The DNA of the CDR3 is TGTGCCAGCAGCCCCCAGCGGGAGGTCGGCGATGAGCAGTTCTTC. It yields the protein CASSPQREVGDEQFF.

The chain carries TRBV6-5 and TRBJ2-5; 7 bases are a match to TRBD2. Germline V gene sequence: CDR1 MNHEY, CDR2 SVGAGI. Losses at the gene ends were 3 bases for V and 1 base for J; bases not matched to a gene: 2. This CDR3 is 14 amino acids long. The CDR3 loop reads CASSYRGGQETQYF. In nucleotides, the CDR3 is TGTGCCAGCAGTTATCGCGGGGGCCAAGAGACCCAGTACTTC.

The V call is TRBV18, the J call TRBJ2-7, with 10 bases fitting TRBD2. The trim removed 4 bases at V and 2 bases at J, leaving 11 bases unmatched. The CDR3 loop spans 17 amino acids. In germline, CDR1 is KGHSH, CDR2 LQKENI. CDR3 in amino acids: CASSRLLAGVGAYEQYF. The CDR3 nucleotides read TGTGCCAGCTCACGTTTGCTAGCGGGAGTGGGGGCCTACGAGCAGTACTTC.

This clone was picked up a small number of times. The chain uses TRBV3-1 (or the pseudogene TRBV3-2) and TRBJ1-5; D is undetermined. The CDR3 length is 13 residues. Germline V gives CDR1 LGHDT, CDR2 YNNKEL (reference sequence). V gave up 0 bases and J gave up 7 bases, with 7 bases separating them. The CDR3 coding sequence is TGTGCCAGCAGCCAAGATCCGGGACAGCCCCAGCATTTT. Translated, it gives CASSQDPGQPQHF.

This clone was seen once. This chain links TRBV11-3 with TRBJ2-3, with D unclear. The V gene lost 5 bases and the J gene lost 6 bases, with 12 bases spanning the gap. Germline V CDR1 and CDR2: SGHNT, YENEEA. The length of the CDR3 is 13 residues. As DNA, the CDR3 is TGTGCCAGCAGCGACCCCGACTCCGATACGCAGTATTTT. This encodes CASSDPDSDTQYF.

J is TRBJ2-4 and V is TRBV21-1; the table's D call, TRBD1, has no DNA check behind it. TRBV21-1 is tagged as a pseudogene. The CDR3 runs 19 residues. DNA of the CDR3: TGTGCCAGCAGCGTTCAAAGGTTGAAACAGGGAGTAGCCAAAAACATTCAGTACTTC. Protein sequence: CASSVQRLKQGVAKNIQYF.

V and J are TRBV10-3 and TRBJ2-5; the match to TRBD2 covers 11 bases. This CDR3 is built from 15 residues. Germline values: CDR1 ENHRY, CDR2 SYGVKD. Trimming took 4 bases from V and 0 from J; bases not matched to a gene: 1. The CDR3 loop reads CAISGGLADQETQYF. DNA of the CDR3: TGTGCCATCAGTGGGGGACTAGCGGACCAAGAGACCCAGTACTTC.